This T cell receptor beta chain is drawn from a study of blood T cell repertoires in COVID-19. Study-level information: The United States, Italy and Spain supplied acute and convalescent COVID-19 samples. Nucleic acid was either cDNA or gDNA, and it came from T cells, B-cell-depleted T cells, or PBMCs.

This clone was detected only once. Method: immunoSEQ multiplex PCR; TCRdb's copy keeps in-frame clones and lacks some. The repertoire has over 200,000 clones, about 87% of them found once; the top ten carry 2% to 3%. The CDR3 is 15 amino acids. Germline CDR1 is LGHDT and CDR2 is YNNKEL (reference sequence). Trimming took 1 base from V and 6 from J; bases not matched to a gene: 7. V gene TRBV3-1 (or the pseudogene TRBV3-2) combines with J gene TRBJ1-2; 8 bases are a match to TRBD1. Sequencing used peripheral blood. This TCR was sampled from a man aged 25-40 years with COVID-19, enrolled during active disease. This CDR3 reads CASSQGTGYFDGYTF. CDR3 nucleotides: TGTGCCAGCAGCCAAGGGACAGGGTATTTTGATGGCTACACCTTC.